The entry below gives a single T cell receptor beta chain sequence along with its context. This clone was seen more than once but under ten times. What antigen it recognizes has not been identified. Per-base quality was not reported, and no clone a single base away is much larger than it. These data come from a study of blood T cell repertoires in COVID-19 (dated by TCRdb to 2018 to 2021). The study in broad terms: Collaborator samples came from the United States, Italy and Spain and covered acute and convalescent phases of COVID-19. The repertoires were released in a freely available public database intended as a resource for research on the immune response to SARS-CoV-2. The sample metadata nearly always contained a de-identified subject ID, COVID-19 status, age in years and sex. Subjects who had been exposed to COVID-19, were actively infected with it, or had recovered from it provided the deeply sampled blood TCRbeta repertoires that made up the dataset. The prospective study material was composed of cDNA or gDNA derived from T cells, B-cell-depleted T cells, or PBMCs. HLA class I and class II types, where available, came from metadata supplied by the sample provider rather than from assay-based typing. The samples were drawn from two sources: the first 160 participants of the ongoing ImmuneRACE study, and over 1,000 subjects contributed by 6 global collaborators. General study outcomes and caveats: Clinical and demographic metadata were provided uncurated, with the amount varying by source and participant.

The germline V and J ends show losses of 3 bases and 1 base respectively, and no gene match explains 13 bases of the junction. The CDR3 covers 18 residues, taking in both the cysteine and the phenylalanine. The retained sequence is limited to the CDR3, 54 bases, with the frame set at the first base. The germline V gene (reference sequence) yields PRHDT for CDR1 and FYEKMQ for CDR2. At one collaborating source in Seattle, patients were enrolled during active infection and were followed longitudinally through the course of disease. Whole blood was collected in K2EDTA tubes by collaborating institutions according to the institutions' own protocols. For TCRbeta analysis, collaborators shipped samples as frozen whole blood, isolated PBMCs, or DNA extracted from either of those sample types. TCRbeta CDR3 regions were amplified from genomic DNA by means of the immunoSEQ Assay, a bias-controlled multiplex PCR. The paper's processing steps were these. Within the assay, amplification of reference gene primers was used to estimate how many nucleated cells each sample contained. To quantify the absolute abundance of each unique TCRbeta CDR3 rearrangement, sequence reads were collapsed and filtered. For each sample, productive Simpson clonality was calculated by taking the square root of Simpson's diversity index across productive rearrangements. Here the immuneACCESS table is served through TCRdb, limited to in-frame sequences with V and J called. Missing clones are a known gap in these copies; in checked studies unresolved V genes cover under half, and the rest lacks a known reason. V and J calls and clone size are those listed in that table; D and trimming were worked out from the DNA. This sample gives 200,000 to 250,000 clones in total; around nine tenths of them show up just once. The ten largest account for more than 0.7% of the sample.

The source material was peripheral blood. This sequence originates from a man between 60 and 75 years old with COVID-19, enrolled during active disease. Recombination linked TRBV13 to TRBJ1-1; 8 bases in between match TRBD1. The DNA reads TGTGCCAGCAGCTTCGACAGGGGTTCGACAAGGAGGAACACTGAAGCTTTCTTT. It is translated as CASSFDRGSTRRNTEAFF.